Shown below are 8 T cell receptor beta chains from a single sample sequenced in a study of blood T cell repertoires in COVID-19. The data were produced by immunoSEQ multiplex PCR, yet TCRdb's version contains in-frame clones alone and is incomplete. The data show fewer than 250,000 clones, 85% seen once. The sequencing sample was made of peripheral blood. These TCRs come from a woman between 55 and 75 years old with active or convalescent COVID-19.

This clone has only one observation. The rearrangement links TRBV19 to TRBJ2-6; no firm D call. The CDR3 has 15 amino acids. V lost 5 bases to trimming and J lost 0 bases, with 8 bases between them. Per the germline V gene, CDR1 is LNHDA and CDR2 is SQIVND (reference sequence). CDR3 DNA: TGTGCCAGTAGTTCCCGGGTCTCTGGGGCCAACGTCCTGACTTTC. This encodes CASSSRVSGANVLTF.

This chain links TRBV7-9 with TRBJ2-1, with 11 positions matching TRBD2. There are 19 residues in the CDR3. Germline loops: CDR1 SEHNR, CDR2 FQNEAQ (reference sequence). With V trimmed by 2 bases and J by 3 bases, 12 bases remained unmatched. CDR3 coding DNA: TGTGCCAGCAGCTTACCGACTCAAGACGGGACTAGCGGCTACAATGAGCAGTTCTTC. Amino acid sequence: CASSLPTQDGTSGYNEQFF.

This clone was seen just once. In DNA, the CDR3 is TGTGCCAGCAGCGCGGACTTCTTTAACACCGGGGAGCTGTTTTTT. Residues: CASSADFFNTGELFF. J is TRBJ2-2 and V is TRBV9, with D possibly being TRBD2 (5 bases). Germline V gene sequence: CDR1 SGDLS, CDR2 YYNGEE. Trimming cost V 3 bases and J 2 bases, with 11 bases left between them. This CDR3 is built from 15 residues.

This clone appeared a few times. The rearrangement joins TRBV28 to TRBJ1-2, with 10 bases aligning to TRBD1. Germline V lookup: CDR1 MDHEN, CDR2 SYDVKM. Trimming cost V 6 bases and J 8 bases; bases outside gene matches: 9. The CDR3 loop spans 14 amino acids. The CDR3 here is CASRVRGQGGGYTF. As DNA, the CDR3 is TGTGCCAGCAGAGTTCGAGGACAGGGGGGCGGCTACACCTTC.

V usage is TRBV2 and J usage is TRBJ2-3; D gene uncertain. V lost 4 bases and J 0 bases, leaving 11 bases between the germline ends. This CDR3 is 15 amino acids long. Germline V lookup: CDR1 SNHLY, CDR2 FYNNEI. The CDR3 DNA follows: TGTGCCAGCAGTGGACGACACTCTAGCACAGATACGCAGTATTTT. The encoded protein is CASSGRHSSTDTQYF.

V usage is TRBV7-9 and J usage is TRBJ1-1; D unresolved. V was cut by 7 bases and J by 5 bases, with 11 bases left in between. Per germline, CDR1 SEHNR and CDR2 FQNEAQ (reference sequence). This CDR3 contains 12 residues. The CDR3 is CASTLSGTEAFF. CDR3 sequence (DNA): TGTGCCAGCACCCTCTCGGGAACTGAAGCTTTCTTT.

The gene calls are TRBV7-8 and TRBJ2-2; possibly TRBD2 for D (6 bases). Germline CDR1 reads SGHVS; CDR2 reads FQNEAQ. The CDR3 covers 16 residues. V was shortened by 5 bases and J by 4 bases, with 17 bases between the two germline ends. The CDR3 nucleotides are TGTGCCAGCAGCCCCCCGGGTGCGGGATCCACCGGGGAGCTGTTTTTT. Translated, it gives CASSPPGAGSTGELFF.

Comment on this clone: At one of its ends the junction is not consistent with the germline gene, which may arise from a read error. V and J are TRBV5-1 and TRBJ2-7; a weak D match, TRBD2 (7 bases). This CDR3 has 15 amino acids. Germline-derived CDR1 and CDR2 are SGHRS and YFSETQ. CDR3 sequence reads: CASSWGGTFSHEQYF. The CDR3 DNA reads as TGCGCCAGCAGCTGGGGGGGGACATTCTCCCACGAGCAGTACTTC.